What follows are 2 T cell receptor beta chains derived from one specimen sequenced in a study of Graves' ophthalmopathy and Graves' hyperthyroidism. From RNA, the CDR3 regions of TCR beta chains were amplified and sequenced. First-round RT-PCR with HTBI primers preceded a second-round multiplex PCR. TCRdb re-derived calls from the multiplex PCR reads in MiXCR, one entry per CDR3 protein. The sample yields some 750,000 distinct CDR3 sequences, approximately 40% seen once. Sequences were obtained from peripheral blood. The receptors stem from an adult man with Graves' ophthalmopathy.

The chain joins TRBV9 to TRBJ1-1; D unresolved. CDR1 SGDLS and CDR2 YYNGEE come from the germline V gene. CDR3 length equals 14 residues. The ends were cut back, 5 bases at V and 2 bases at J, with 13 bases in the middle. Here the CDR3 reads CASSPRRINTEAFF. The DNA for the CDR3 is TGTGCCAGCAGTCCCCGACGGATAAACACTGAAGCTTTCTTT.

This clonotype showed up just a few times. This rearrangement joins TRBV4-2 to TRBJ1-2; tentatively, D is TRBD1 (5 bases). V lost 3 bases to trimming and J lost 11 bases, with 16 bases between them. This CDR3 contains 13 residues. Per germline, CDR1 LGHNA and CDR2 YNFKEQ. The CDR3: CASSQGRSGFYTF. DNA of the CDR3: TGTGCCAGCAGCCAGGGAAGATCAGGGTTTTACACCTTC.